Below, 21 T cell receptor beta chains from the same sample are listed, as sequenced in a study of blood T cells in healthy people across ages. A J-beta primer mix and a sample-barcoded 5' primer were used in a second PCR of about 7 to 12 cycles. TCRdb analysed the 5' RACE reads with MiXCR anew, one entry per CDR3 protein. The table shows approximately 850,000 distinct CDR3 sequences, with more than 40% occurring only once. Sequencing used blood. The receptors stem from a man aged 55 to 70 in good health.

This chain uses TRBV11-2 with TRBJ2-3; D is perhaps TRBD2 (7 bases). The CDR3 length is 15 residues. The ends were cut back, 1 base at V and 7 bases at J, with 15 bases in the middle. Germline CDR1 SGHAT, CDR2 FQNNGV. The CDR3: CASSLGRGASNTQYF. CDR3 in DNA: TGTGCCAGCAGCTTAGGTCGGGGGGCGTCGAATACGCAGTATTTT.

This clonotype has just a few counts. V and J are TRBV15 and TRBJ2-3; 8 nucleotides match TRBD1. This CDR3 contains 14 residues. Germline V lookup: CDR1 LNHNV, CDR2 YYDKDF (reference sequence). V shed 5 bases and J 5 bases; nucleotides not matched to a gene: 6. The CDR3 sequence: CATSGQGALDTQYF. In nucleotides, the CDR3 is TGTGCCACCAGCGGTCAGGGGGCTTTAGATACGCAGTATTTT. The whole variable domain, remainder taken from reference TRBV15 and TRBJ2-3, is DAMVIQNPRYQVTQFGKPVTLSCSQTLNHNVMYWYQQKSSQAPKLLFHYYDKDFNNEADTPDNFQSRRPNTSFCFLDIRSPGLGDTAMYLCATSGQGALDTQYFGPGTRLTVL.

At least ten counts were recorded for this clonotype. The CDR3 protein is CSHREYETQYF. The CDR3 DNA reads TGCAGCCACAGGGAATACGAGACCCAGTACTTC. The chain is built from TRBV29-1 and TRBJ2-5, with TRBD1 as a possible D gene (6 bases). V gave up 8 bases and J gave up 5 bases, with 12 bases separating them. The CDR3 totals 11 residues. CDR1 and CDR2 from the germline V gene are SQVTM and ANQGSEA.

This clonotype was detected ten times or more. The junction differs from germline at one of its ends, possibly a read error. The V gene is TRBV18, the J gene TRBJ2-5, with 9 nucleotides matching TRBD1. CDR1 KGHSH and CDR2 LQKENI come from the germline V gene. There are 13 residues in the CDR3. In DNA, the CDR3 is TGCGCCAGCAGCCCGGGACAGGGAGAGACCCAGTACTTC. It specifies CASSPGQGETQYF.

Concerning this clonotype: A much bigger clone sits one base away, suggesting this may be a read error. The CDR3 bases are TGTGCCAGCGGTTTTCGGGGGGGGCCTCAAGAGACCCAGTACTTC. Translation gives CASGFRGGPQETQYF. The rearrangement uses TRBV27 and TRBJ2-5, with TRBD2 matching over 8 bases. The length of the CDR3 is 15 residues. CDR1 and CDR2 (germline): MNHEY, SMNVEV (reference sequence).

J is TRBJ2-5 and V is TRBV15; D is unresolved. This CDR3 is built from 15 residues. Germline lookup yields CDR1 LNHNV and CDR2 YYDKDF (reference sequence). V shed 0 bases and J shed 2 bases, with 10 bases lying between them. The CDR3 protein is CATSRDLNGQETQYF. CDR3 nucleotide sequence: TGTGCCACCAGCAGAGATCTGAACGGTCAAGAGACCCAGTACTTC.

This clonotype has only a few counts. This chain joins TRBV29-1 and TRBJ2-3; D not resolved. This CDR3 is 13 amino acids long. Per the germline V gene, CDR1 is SQVTM and CDR2 is ANQGSEA. The V gene lost 4 bases and the J gene lost 4 bases, with 12 bases spanning the gap. The DNA for the CDR3 is TGCAGCGTTGTTGGCAGGAGAGCAGATACGCAGTATTTT. It codes for CSVVGRRADTQYF.

The gene calls are TRBV28 and TRBJ2-7, with unresolved D. Deletions cut 8 bases from V and 4 bases from J, with 18 bases between. The length of the CDR3 is 14 residues. Germline V CDR1 and CDR2: MDHEN, SYDVKM. The CDR3 reads CASGQIGAVYEQYF. The DNA of the CDR3 is TGTGCCAGCGGCCAGATAGGTGCTGTGTACGAGCAGTACTTC.

This clonotype was found a few times. This chain links TRBV7-2 with TRBJ2-1; 11 bases map to TRBD2. The CDR3 totals 15 residues. V dropped 1 base and J dropped 5; count of bases not matched to a gene: 1. The germline CDR1 and CDR2 sequences are SGHTA and FQGNSA. The DNA of the CDR3 is TGTGCCAGCAGCTTAGTAGCGGGGGGGCACAATGAGCAGTTCTTC. Residues: CASSLVAGGHNEQFF.

This chain links TRBV6-2 or TRBV6-3 with TRBJ2-7; no clear D gene. The DNA matches TRBJ2-5 better at its end, which makes the J call doubtful. Per the germline V gene, CDR1 is MNHEY and CDR2 is SVGEGT. The CDR3 is 14 amino acids. Here the CDR3 reads CASSDARVQETQYF. CDR3 sequence (DNA): TGTGCCAGCAGTGACGCAAGGGTTCAAGAGACCCAGTACTTC.

The table lists this clonotype with a count of one. Here the CDR3 DNA reads TGTGCCAGCAGTTATCGACAGTTAAGTGAAAAACTGTTTTTT. Translated: CASSYRQLSEKLFF. V is TRBV6-5 and J is TRBJ1-4; D is perhaps TRBD1 (5 bases). V was trimmed by 3 bases and J by 7 bases, leaving 12 bases between them. Germline V CDR1 and CDR2: MNHEY, SVGAGI. There are 14 residues in the CDR3.

The V and J genes are TRBV7-6 and TRBJ1-5, with 7 positions matching TRBD1. CDR3 length equals 16 residues. The junction had 10 bases not matched to a gene; V was cut back by 1 base and J by 7 bases. Germline loops: CDR1 SGHVS, CDR2 FNYEAQ. This CDR3 reads CASSLDEGARGQPQHF. CDR3 bases: TGTGCCAGCAGCTTAGACGAGGGGGCGCGAGGACAGCCCCAGCATTTT.

In its sample, this clonotype was seen many times. One end of the junction is discordant with germline, which a read error may explain. The V call is TRBV5-1, the J call TRBJ1-1, with D possibly being TRBD1 (5 bases). The CDR3 runs 13 residues. Germline lookup yields CDR1 SGHRS and CDR2 YFSETQ. DNA of the CDR3: TGTGCCAGCAGCTTGGCGGGGGACACTGAAGCTTTCTTT. This gives the protein CASSLAGDTEAFF.

The chain carries TRBV4-3 and TRBJ1-4; 7 bases are a match to TRBD1. The CDR3 loop spans 17 amino acids. V lost 1 base to trimming and J lost 1 base; unmatched junction nucleotides: 6. Germline loops: CDR1 LGHNA, CDR2 YSLEER. The CDR3 DNA reads TGCGCCAGCAGCCAAGGACAGGGATCGCGAACTAATGAAAAACTGTTTTTT. This gives the protein CASSQGQGSRTNEKLFF.

This clonotype was detected a few times. The gene calls are TRBV11-2 and TRBJ2-4, with D uncertain. The V and J ends lost 2 bases and 0 bases respectively, with 20 bases between them. This CDR3 has 19 residues. The germline CDR1 and CDR2 sequences are SGHAT and FQNNGV. The CDR3 protein is CASSLKPTKSPLAKNIQYF. The CDR3 nucleotides are TGTGCCAGCAGCTTAAAGCCCACTAAAAGTCCCCTAGCCAAAAACATTCAGTACTTC.

The CDR3 bases are TGTGCCAGCAGTTTATCGGTCACGGCAGCCCAGACCTATGGCTACACCTTC. Its protein is CASSLSVTAAQTYGYTF. The chain uses TRBV27 and TRBJ1-2; D gene uncertain. The CDR3 contains 17 residues. The V and J ends lost 0 bases and 4 bases respectively, with 18 bases between them. Germline-derived CDR1 and CDR2 are MNHEY and SMNVEV (reference sequence).

The chain joins TRBV11-3 to TRBJ1-2, with D possibly TRBD1 on 5 matching bases. Germline V gene sequence: CDR1 SGHNT, CDR2 YENEEA. V lost 5 bases, J lost 0 bases, and 13 bases lay in between. This CDR3 contains 15 residues. CDR3 sequence (DNA): TGTGCCAGCAGCCCCCGGGGCAGAGCTAACTATGGCTACACCTTC. It yields the protein CASSPRGRANYGYTF.

The table lists this clonotype with a few counts. CDR3 sequence: CASSLVGTKEKLFF. The CDR3 nucleotides read TGTGCCAGCAGCTTAGTAGGGACGAAGGAAAAACTGTTTTTT. The chain recombines TRBV7-9 with TRBJ1-4, with D perhaps TRBD1 (5 bases). Trimming removed 1 base from V and 8 bases from J, with 11 bases in between. Per germline, CDR1 SEHNR and CDR2 FQNEAQ (reference sequence). This CDR3 has 14 amino acids.

This clonotype was recorded a few times. The chain is built from TRBV5-6 and TRBJ2-3; no clear D. The germline gives CDR1 SGHDT, CDR2 YYEEEE. This CDR3 region has 13 residues. V lost 4 bases and J 2 bases, leaving 8 bases between the germline ends. CDR3 nucleotide sequence: TGTGCCAGCAGCCCCGGTATCACAGATACGCAGTATTTT. This sequence encodes CASSPGITDTQYF.

The chain employs TRBV6-6 and TRBJ2-5; D is unclear. Germline values: CDR1 MNHNY, CDR2 SVGAGI (reference sequence). CDR3 length equals 12 residues. Trimming cost V 6 bases and J 2 bases, with 7 bases left between them. The chain's CDR3 is CASSSRQETQYF. The CDR3 coding sequence is TGTGCCAGCAGCTCTCGACAAGAGACCCAGTACTTC.

The sample holds a few counts of this clonotype. The chain recombines TRBV12-3 or TRBV12-4 with TRBJ2-7; a weak D match, TRBD1 (5 bases). The CDR3 runs 13 residues. The V end was cut by 5 bases, the J end by 5 bases, with 13 bases between. The CDR3 region has the DNA TGTGCCAGCAGTCCTCACAGGTCCCACGAGCAGTACTTC. This translates into CASSPHRSHEQYF.